The T cell receptor (beta chain) described here comes from a study of shared clonotypes between healthy human individuals. Healthy and HIV-negative, the adult donors had no recent acute infections or vaccinations. Unsorted samples relied on tens of millions of PBMCs, which served as the source of genomic DNA. The study ran the assay at deep level. Per the original data handling: Filtering differed because ImmunoSEQ produced junction-only sequences that carried no quality scores. Sequenced by immunoSEQ multiplex PCR; TCRdb stores in-frame clones only, minus some. V and J calls and clone size are those listed in that table; D and trimming were worked out from the DNA. In the table there are 450,000 to 500,000 clones, about 72% of which are singletons. This clonotype was sampled from a woman in her 40s in good health. Some clones in this sample may be carry-over from other donors' samples. The sequencing sample was made of PBMCs.

The CDR3 nucleotides are TGTGCCAGCAGTGAGTATATGGACAGAGACTACGAGCAGTACTTC. It translates to CASSEYMDRDYEQYF. V gene TRBV2 combines with J gene TRBJ2-7, with D possibly TRBD1 on 6 matching bases. Germline V lookup: CDR1 SNHLY, CDR2 FYNNEI. The V end was cut by 3 bases, the J end by 3 bases, with 15 bases between. The CDR3 runs 15 residues.